This T cell receptor (beta chain) appears in the sequencing data of a study of cytomegalovirus exposure and HLA in healthy donors. The overall study: A subsequent analysis reported that the roughly 130 validation repertoires were produced on the same platform that had also been used for the 600 to 700 first-cohort repertoires. Whole-study results and caveats: Among TCR beta chains, those listed as cytomegalovirus-associated numbered around 160. Cytomegalovirus status was reportedly diagnosed by the classifier with high specificity and sensitivity.

The CDR3 length is 13 residues. V lost 0 bases and J lost 7, with 6 bases in between. Germline V gives CDR1 LNHNV, CDR2 YYDKDF (reference sequence). Comments on this clone: Its antigen is undetermined.

Sequenced by immunoSEQ multiplex PCR; TCRdb stores in-frame clones only, minus some. The table has about 330,000 clones, roughly 90% seen once; the top ten hold roughly 0.8%. The donors were members of the validation cohort, which comprised about 130 subjects and was separate from the first cohort of roughly 700 subjects. The sequenced sample was PBMCs. The TCR originated in a woman younger than 30 in good health and CMV-seronegative. The V call is TRBV15, the J call TRBJ1-4; D not resolved. For the CDR3, the DNA is TGTGCCACCAGCAGAGATCGGAGTGAAAAACTGTTTTTT. Residues: CATSRDRSEKLFF.